This passage covers 12 T cell receptor beta chains from one sample sequenced in a study of T cells in Graves' hyperthyroidism and ophthalmopathy. It was RNA transcripts that yielded the amplified TCR beta CDR3 regions. First-round RT-PCR with HTBI primers amplified the TCR CDR3 region. TCRdb passed the multiplex PCR reads through MiXCR, listing each CDR3 protein once. The table has nearly 250,000 distinct CDR3 sequences, over 15% seen once; the top ten hold 25% to 30%. The sequencing sample was made of blood. The receptors here all came from a woman aged 18-29 years with Graves' ophthalmopathy.

V is TRBV14 and J is TRBJ1-1; no definite D call. Trimming stripped 4 bases from V and 0 bases from J, with 18 bases between. Per germline, CDR1 SGHDN and CDR2 FVKESK. This CDR3 has 17 residues. CDR3 protein: CASSPPLHLNMNTEAFF. DNA of the CDR3: TGTGCCAGCAGCCCCCCGCTGCACCTGAACATGAACACTGAAGCTTTCTTT.

As to this clonotype: A much larger clone sits a single nucleotide away, making a read error possible. The rearrangement uses TRBV6-2 or TRBV6-3 and TRBJ1-5; D unresolved. Looked up from germline, CDR1 is MNHEY and CDR2 is SVGEGT. The CDR3 is 13 amino acids. This CDR3 is CASGYIGVQPQHF. Here the CDR3 DNA reads TGTGCCAGCGGTTACATCGGGGTCCAGCCCCAGCATTTT.

This clonotype has a count of ten or more. This rearrangement joins TRBV20-1 to TRBJ2-7, with D perhaps matching TRBD1 (5 bases). The germline V gene encodes CDR1 DFQATT and CDR2 SNEGSKA (reference sequence). V gave up 6 bases and J gave up 2 bases, with 8 bases separating them. The CDR3 is 11 residues long. The CDR3 region has the DNA TGCAGTGCGCCGGACACCTACGAGCAGTACTTC. It translates to CSAPDTYEQYF.

At least ten counts were recorded for this clonotype. A read error may account for a junction end that differs from germline. The chain carries TRBV20-1 and TRBJ2-7, with a weak D call TRBD1 (6 bases). CDR1 is DFQATT, CDR2 SNEGSKA, per germline (reference sequence). The length of the CDR3 is 13 residues. As DNA, the CDR3 is TGCAGTGCTCGAGACCGGGACAAATACGAGCAGTACTTC. Translating it yields CSARDRDKYEQYF.

This clonotype was recorded many times. The V and J genes are TRBV6-5 and TRBJ2-1; 9 bases align to TRBD2. The CDR3 extends over 15 amino acids. Germline V gives CDR1 MNHEY, CDR2 SVGAGI. The V gene end was trimmed by 1 base and the J gene end by 6 bases; junction bases not matched to a gene: 4. This CDR3 reads CASSYYGGRGNEQFF. The CDR3 DNA follows: TGTGCCAGCAGTTACTATGGCGGGAGGGGCAATGAGCAGTTCTTC.

The sample holds a few counts of this clonotype. The chain uses TRBV9 and TRBJ2-2; 9 bases map to TRBD1. Germline CDR1 SGDLS, CDR2 YYNGEE. This CDR3 spans 18 amino acids. V lost 1 base and J lost 2; bases outside the gene matches: 9. The CDR3: CASSVTLDRGVNTGELFF. The CDR3 DNA is TGTGCCAGCAGCGTAACTCTTGACAGGGGGGTAAACACCGGGGAGCTGTTTTTT.

This clonotype was observed many times. The chain carries TRBV18 and TRBJ1-1, with D perhaps TRBD1 (6 bases). Trimming stripped 5 bases from V and 0 bases from J, with 13 bases between. Germline V gene sequence: CDR1 KGHSH, CDR2 LQKENI. The CDR3 runs to 15 residues. CDR3 residues: CASSAQQGMNTEAFF. The CDR3 DNA reads TGTGCCAGCTCAGCTCAGCAGGGGATGAACACTGAAGCTTTCTTT. The full variable domain, completed using reference TRBV18 and TRBJ1-1, is NAGVMQNPRHLVRRRGQEARLRCSPMKGHSHVYWYRQLPEEGLKFMVYLQKENIIDESGMPKERFSAEFPKEGPSILRIQQVVRGDSAAYFCASSAQQGMNTEAFFGQGTRLTVV.

This clonotype was counted a few times. A read error may produce the germline difference seen at one junction end. The rearrangement links TRBV4-1 to TRBJ1-1, with 8 positions matching TRBD1. Germline assignment: CDR1 MGHRA and CDR2 YSYEKL. The CDR3 totals 16 residues. The CDR3: CASSQEQTGVKTEAFF. CDR3 in DNA: TGCGCCAGCAGCCAAGAACAGACAGGGGTGAAAACTGAAGCTTTCTTT.

This clonotype has at least ten counts. This chain joins TRBV11-2 and TRBJ2-3; TRBD2 might be the D (6 bases). This CDR3 is built from 15 residues. Deletions cut 5 bases from V and 1 base from J, with 13 bases between. Germline V gene data show CDR1 as SGHAT and CDR2 as FQNNGV. As DNA, the CDR3 is TGTGCCAGCAGCCTTGGAGGGTTCGGCACAGATACGCAGTATTTT. This sequence encodes CASSLGGFGTDTQYF.

This clonotype was detected ten times or more. The chain employs TRBV5-1 and TRBJ1-1, with D possibly TRBD1 on 6 matching bases. CDR3 length: 14 amino acids. Trimming took 1 base from V and 0 from J, leaving 7 bases between them. CDR1 is SGHRS and CDR2 is YFSETQ in the germline V gene. The CDR3, as DNA: TGCGCCAGCAGCTTGCAGGGGATGAACACTGAAGCTTTCTTT. Its translation: CASSLQGMNTEAFF.

This clonotype was observed at least ten times. The rearrangement links TRBV20-1 to TRBJ1-6; 7 positions match TRBD1. The CDR3 runs to 12 residues. V shed 1 base, J shed 11 bases, and the junction held 2 bases outside the gene matches. Germline values: CDR1 DFQATT, CDR2 SNEGSKA (reference sequence). CDR3 in amino acids: CSARVGGAPLHF. The CDR3, as DNA: TGCAGTGCTAGAGTAGGGGGCGCACCCCTCCACTTT.

This clonotype occurred many times. This rearrangement joins TRBV20-1 to TRBJ2-5; 7 bases are a match to TRBD1. V shed 1 base and J 2 bases; nucleotides not matched to a gene: 4. Per germline, CDR1 DFQATT and CDR2 SNEGSKA (reference sequence). The CDR3 sequence is 14 residues long. CDR3 protein: CSARVPGGQETQYF. In DNA form, the CDR3 reads TGCAGTGCTAGAGTACCAGGGGGACAAGAGACCCAGTACTTC.